The rows below give T cell receptor beta chains drawn from one sample of a study of control samples from healthy donors and cancer patients. Method: immunoSEQ multiplex PCR; TCRdb's copy keeps in-frame clones and lacks some. This table has around 110,000 clones, about 94% appearing once. Sequenced material: blood. Source of these receptors: a man under 40 in good health. CDR3s include the opening cysteine and the closing phenylalanine or tryptophan. A D gene is named only where the DNA matches it firmly. Where a row states a size, it is once, few, many or the class of an expanded clone; other rows omit it.

J,size,D,V,CDR3,DNA
TRBJ1-4,once,NA,TRBV5-5,CASSQTLQGNEKLFF,TGTGCCAGCAGCCAGACCCTACAGGGTAACGAAAAACTGTTTTTT
TRBJ2-3,NA,NA,TRBV5-1,CASSLEGSTSTDTQYF,TGCGCCAGCAGCTTGGAGGGTTCTACTAGCACAGATACGCAGTATTTT
TRBJ1-5,NA,NA,TRBV28,CASMEGNQPQHF,TGTGCCAGCATGGAGGGTAATCAGCCCCAGCATTTT
TRBJ2-5,NA,TRBD2,TRBV9,CASSVVGGLETQYF,TGTGCCAGCAGCGTAGTGGGAGGGTTGGAGACCCAGTACTTC
TRBJ2-3,NA,NA,TRBV7-9,CASSSRDDTQYF,TGTGCCAGCAGCTCCAGGGATGATACGCAGTATTTT
TRBJ2-7,NA,NA,TRBV11-2,CASSLTLTGGDYEQYF,TGTGCCAGCAGCCTAACCCTAACAGGTGGGGACTACGAGCAGTACTTC
TRBJ2-3,once,TRBD2,TRBV7-2,CASSLTSGGAQDTQYF,TGTGCCAGCAGCCTTACTAGCGGGGGGGCCCAAGATACGCAGTATTTT
TRBJ1-1,NA,NA,TRBV3-1/TRBV3-2,CASSQGTVNTEAFF,TGTGCCAGCAGCCAAGGGACAGTGAACACTGAAGCTTTCTTT
TRBJ2-7,NA,TRBD2,TRBV19,CASSIDGLDEQYF,TGTGCCAGTAGTATCGATGGACTAGACGAGCAGTACTTC
TRBJ1-1,NA,NA,TRBV6-5,CASSYSMGESEAFF,TGTGCCAGCAGTTACTCGATGGGGGAATCTGAAGCTTTCTTT